The T cell receptor (beta chain) described here comes from a study of T cell repertoires in cytomegalovirus infection. Study in general: A matching HLA type, together with CMV infection, was signaled by public TCR beta signatures.

TCRdb recomputed calls from the reads with MiXCR, one row per CDR3 protein. The sample yields 150,000 to 200,000 distinct CDR3 sequences, around 14% seen once. The sequence derives from a human donor in good health (CMV status not recorded). Some clones in this sample may be carry-over from other donors' samples. Sequencing was performed on PBMCs.

The CDR3 coding sequence is TGTGCCAGCAGTGACTGGGGCGGAGATACGCAGTATTTT. Encoded protein: CASSDWGGDTQYF. The chain employs TRBV28 and TRBJ2-3; D possibly corresponds to TRBD1 (5 bases). The CDR3 is 13 residues long. CDR1 MDHEN and CDR2 SYDVKM come from the germline V gene. V was trimmed by 5 bases and J by 5 bases, leaving 11 bases between them.